Included here is one T cell receptor beta chain sequence, with context. What it binds is not known. The CDR3 length is 16 residues. Losses at the gene ends were 4 bases for V and 2 bases for J; bases not matched to a gene: 10. CDR1 is SGHNT and CDR2 is YYREEE in the germline V gene (reference sequence). Libraries were prepared by immunoSEQ multiplex PCR; TCRdb keeps only in-frame clonotypes and omits some of them. The sample has about 130,000 clones; roughly 84% are singletons. The data originate from a study of T cell responses to AZD1222 COVID-19 vaccine. Study-wide points: Repertoire sampling happened only post peak T cell response. Among AZD1222 vaccinees, only five or six were seropositive at baseline.

The V and J genes are TRBV5-4 and TRBJ2-7, with 9 bases aligning to TRBD1. Material: peripheral blood, obtained on day 0 of AZD1222 vaccination. This receptor was identified in an adult in good health. DNA of the CDR3: TGTGCCAGCAGCAACACCGGGACAGGGTCACCCTACGAGCAGTACTTC. Amino acid sequence: CASSNTGTGSPYEQYF.